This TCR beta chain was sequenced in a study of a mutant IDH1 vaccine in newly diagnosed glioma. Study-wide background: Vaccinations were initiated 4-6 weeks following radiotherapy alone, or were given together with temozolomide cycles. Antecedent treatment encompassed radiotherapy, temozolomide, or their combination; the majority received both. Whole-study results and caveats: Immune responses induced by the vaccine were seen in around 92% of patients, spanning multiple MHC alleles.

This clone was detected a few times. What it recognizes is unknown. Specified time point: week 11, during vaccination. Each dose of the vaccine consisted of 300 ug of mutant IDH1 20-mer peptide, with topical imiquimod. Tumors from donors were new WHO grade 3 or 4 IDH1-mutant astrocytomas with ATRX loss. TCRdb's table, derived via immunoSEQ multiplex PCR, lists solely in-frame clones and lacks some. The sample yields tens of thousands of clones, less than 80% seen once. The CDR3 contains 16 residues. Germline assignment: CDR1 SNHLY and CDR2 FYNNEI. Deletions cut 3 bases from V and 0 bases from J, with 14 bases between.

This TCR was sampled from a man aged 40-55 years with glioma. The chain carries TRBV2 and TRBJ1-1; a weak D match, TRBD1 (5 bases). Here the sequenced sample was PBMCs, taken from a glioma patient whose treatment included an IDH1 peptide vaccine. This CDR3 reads CASSDKGITMNTEAFF. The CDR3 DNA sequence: TGTGCCAGCAGTGACAAGGGGATTACTATGAACACTGAAGCTTTCTTT. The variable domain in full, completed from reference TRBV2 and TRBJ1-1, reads EPEVTQTPSHQVTQMGQEVILRCVPISNHLYFYWYRQILGQKVEFLVSFYNNEISEKSEIFDDQFSVERPDGSNFTLKIRSTKLEDSAMYFCASSDKGITMNTEAFFGQGTRLTVV.